The subject of this entry is one T cell receptor beta chain. The target antigen is unknown. Sequenced by immunoSEQ multiplex PCR; TCRdb stores in-frame clones only, minus some. The sample includes more than 850,000 clones, around 82% of them seen just once. This entry is derived from a study of shared clonotypes between healthy human individuals. On the study more broadly: Used for every donor were three CD4 naive, three CD4 memory, two CD8 naive and one CD8 memory plate.

The donors were all Caucasian adults (living in Nashville, Tennessee). CDR3 length: 11 residues. Germline V gene data show CDR1 as MNHNS and CDR2 as SASEGT. V dropped 6 bases and J dropped 11 bases, with 13 bases sitting between them. Whole-study results and caveats: Naive subsets generally exceeded memory subsets in estimated richness.

The receptor was derived from a man younger than 35 in good health. Some clones in this sample may be carry-over from other donors' samples. This sequence joins TRBV6-1 and TRBJ1-1; no clear D gene. The specimen sequenced was memory CD4+ T cells from PBMCs. Indicated subset: CD45RA-negative fraction. CDR3 loop: CASREARQAFF. The CDR3 coding sequence is TGTGCCAGCAGGGAGGCCCGGCAGGCTTTCTTT.